These 13 T cell receptor beta chains came from one sample sequenced in a study of T cells after yellow fever vaccination. A single record per CDR3 protein comes from TCRdb applying MiXCR to the 5' RACE reads. This sample yields around 320,000 distinct CDR3 sequences, of which about 10% are seen a single time; around 3.2% belongs to the top ten. The sequences come from CD4+ T cells sorted from PBMCs, collected 45 days after the yellow fever booster vaccination. The receptor source for this set is a young man who received the YFV17D yellow fever vaccine.

Only a few counts were recorded for this clonotype. The V call is TRBV12-3 or TRBV12-4, the J call TRBJ2-2; D is uncertain. V was clipped by 6 bases and J by 6 bases, with 11 bases between them. The CDR3 runs 13 residues. The DNA for the CDR3 is TGTGCCAGCAGGATAGATCAGCCCGGGGAGCTGTTTTTT. Its protein is CASRIDQPGELFF.

This clonotype was recorded a few times. V is TRBV5-1 and J is TRBJ2-2; D unresolved. CDR3 length: 14 amino acids. Germline loops: CDR1 SGHRS, CDR2 YFSETQ. The V end was cut by 0 bases, the J end by 5 bases, with 8 bases between. The CDR3: CASSLEVWTGELFF. DNA of the CDR3: TGCGCCAGCAGCTTGGAGGTGTGGACCGGGGAGCTGTTTTTT.

This clonotype has ten or more counts. This chain connects TRBV4-3 to TRBJ2-7; D remains unclear. The CDR3 loop spans 13 amino acids. Germline V gene data show CDR1 as LGHNA and CDR2 as YSLEER. V gave up 0 bases and J gave up 5 bases, with 8 bases separating them. The CDR3 nucleotides read TGCGCCAGCAGCCAAGATACCCAGAACGAGCAGTACTTC. It yields the protein CASSQDTQNEQYF.

This chain joins TRBV25-1 and TRBJ1-6; D is undetermined. Germline CDR1 is MGHDK and CDR2 is SYGVNS. The CDR3 consists of 14 residues. The V end was cut by 5 bases, the J end by 10 bases, with 15 bases between. The CDR3, as DNA: TGTGCCAGCAGTAGTCCGGGAAGGAGATCACCCCTCCACTTT. As protein: CASSSPGRRSPLHF.

This clonotype has just a few counts. The genes are TRBV4-1 and TRBJ1-2; D uncertain. V was cut by 1 base and J by 8 bases, with 17 bases left in between. The germline CDR1 and CDR2 sequences are MGHRA and YSYEKL. The CDR3 runs to 15 residues. The DNA for the CDR3 is TGCGCCAGCAGCCAAGGTCCGACTATTATATGGGGCTACACCTTC. Amino acid sequence: CASSQGPTIIWGYTF.

The rearrangement joins TRBV15 to TRBJ1-4; D ambiguous. Germline V gives CDR1 LNHNV, CDR2 YYDKDF (reference sequence). Trimming left V 3 bases short and J 1 base short, with 3 bases between. This CDR3 comprises 13 residues. CDR3 nucleotides: TGTGCCACCAGCAGGGGAACTAATGAAAAACTGTTTTTT. It codes for CATSRGTNEKLFF.

This clonotype was seen a few times. The rearrangement joins TRBV6-2 or TRBV6-3 to TRBJ2-1; no clear D gene. The CDR3 sequence is 14 residues long. CDR1 MNHEY and CDR2 SVGEGT come from the germline V gene. V was pared by 7 bases and J by 2 bases, with 12 bases between. The DNA for the CDR3 is TGTGCCAGCACGAATAAGGATCCCTACAATGAGCAGTTCTTC. Amino acids: CASTNKDPYNEQFF.

The chain employs TRBV5-5 and TRBJ2-7; a possible D gene is TRBD1 (5 bases). Germline CDR1 SGHKS, CDR2 YYEKEE (reference sequence). The V end was cut by 4 bases, the J end by 0 bases, with 14 bases between. This CDR3 has 15 residues. CDR3 amino acids: CASSRQGRASYEQYF. The CDR3 nucleotides are TGTGCCAGCAGCCGGCAGGGCAGGGCCTCCTACGAGCAGTACTTC.

V gene TRBV7-2 combines with J gene TRBJ2-2; D remains ambiguous. V lost 0 bases and J lost 7, with 6 bases in between. The CDR3 is made up of 13 amino acids. The germline V gene has CDR1 SGHTA and CDR2 FQGNSA. The CDR3 region has the DNA TGTGCCAGCAGCTTAGCCCGAGACGGGGAGCTGTTTTTT. It is translated as CASSLARDGELFF.

This clonotype was seen a few times. The chain combines TRBV20-1 with TRBJ1-1; D ambiguous. From germline, CDR1 is DFQATT and CDR2 SNEGSKA (reference sequence). The CDR3 has 11 amino acids. V was clipped by 1 base and J by 7 bases, with 7 bases between them. In DNA, the CDR3 is TGCAGTGCTAGAGGAGGCGGTGAAGCTTTCTTT. Translation gives CSARGGGEAFF.

This sequence joins TRBV5-4 and TRBJ2-5; 7 positions match TRBD1. Germline CDR1 is SGHNT and CDR2 is YYREEE (reference sequence). J gave up 4 bases and V 3 bases, and 12 bases lay outside the gene matches. The CDR3 runs to 16 residues. CDR3 nucleotides: TGTGCCAGCAGCTCCGAAGAGGGGGCTGGACGAGAGACCCAGTACTTC. Translating gives CASSSEEGAGRETQYF. The full variable domain, with the rest looked up from reference TRBV5-4 and TRBJ2-5, is ETGVTQSPTHLIKTRGQQVTLRCSSQSGHNTVSWYQQALGQGPQFIFQYYREEENGRGNFPPRFSGLQFPNYSSELNVNALELDDSALYLCASSSEEGAGRETQYFGPGTRLLVL.

The V call is TRBV9, the J call TRBJ2-5; D remains ambiguous. The CDR3 consists of 13 residues. From germline, CDR1 is SGDLS and CDR2 YYNGEE. Trimming removed 0 bases from V and 5 bases from J, with 8 bases in between. The CDR3 nucleotides read TGTGCCAGCAGCGTAGCTCCGGAGGAGACCCAGTACTTC. Residues: CASSVAPEETQYF.

This clonotype appeared many times. This rearrangement joins TRBV7-3 to TRBJ2-3; unclear D gene. V was cut by 6 bases and J by 2 bases, with 12 bases left in between. The CDR3 runs 14 residues. From germline, CDR1 is SGHTA and CDR2 FQGTGA. The CDR3 protein is CASRSIAVTDTQYF. The CDR3 DNA reads TGTGCCAGCAGGTCTATCGCGGTCACAGATACGCAGTATTTT. The full variable domain, rest sourced from reference TRBV7-3 and TRBJ2-3, is GAGVSQTPSNKVTEKGKYVELRCDPISGHTALYWYRQSLGQGPEFLIYFQGTGAADDSGLPNDRFFAVRPEGSVSTLKIQRTERGDSAVYLCASRSIAVTDTQYFGPGTRLTVL.